This note documents a single TCR beta chain sequence. Its antigen is not identified. This record comes from a study of cytomegalovirus exposure and HLA in healthy donors. The overall study: Earlier work reported approximately 100 million unique TCR beta sequences from about 179 million T cells.

CDR3 size: 15 residues. After removal of 7 bases from V and 7 bases from J, the junction contained 9 bases not matched to a gene. Germline loops: CDR1 MNHEY, CDR2 SMNVEV (reference sequence). The PCR contained 60 Vbeta and 13 Jbeta primers. Profiling relied on immunoSEQ multiplex PCR, and the TCRdb table lists in-frame clones only, not all of them. This sample yields 150,000 to 200,000 clones, of which around 80% are seen a single time; about 7.7% belongs to the top ten. General study results and limits: In a later analysis, specific HLA alleles were associated with over 15,000 TCR beta sequences at a 0.05 false discovery rate. According to an earlier analysis, most TCR beta V segments yielded productive rearrangements about 87% or about 30% of the time. Researchers catalogued some 160 TCR beta chains as cytomegalovirus-associated.

The receptor's source is a woman in her forties in good health and CMV-seropositive. V gene TRBV27 combines with J gene TRBJ2-7; 14 bases match TRBD2. The material sequenced was PBMCs. The CDR3 coding sequence is TGTGCCAGCAACCGACTAGCGGGAGGGCCTGGGGAGCAGTACTTC. This encodes CASNRLAGGPGEQYF.